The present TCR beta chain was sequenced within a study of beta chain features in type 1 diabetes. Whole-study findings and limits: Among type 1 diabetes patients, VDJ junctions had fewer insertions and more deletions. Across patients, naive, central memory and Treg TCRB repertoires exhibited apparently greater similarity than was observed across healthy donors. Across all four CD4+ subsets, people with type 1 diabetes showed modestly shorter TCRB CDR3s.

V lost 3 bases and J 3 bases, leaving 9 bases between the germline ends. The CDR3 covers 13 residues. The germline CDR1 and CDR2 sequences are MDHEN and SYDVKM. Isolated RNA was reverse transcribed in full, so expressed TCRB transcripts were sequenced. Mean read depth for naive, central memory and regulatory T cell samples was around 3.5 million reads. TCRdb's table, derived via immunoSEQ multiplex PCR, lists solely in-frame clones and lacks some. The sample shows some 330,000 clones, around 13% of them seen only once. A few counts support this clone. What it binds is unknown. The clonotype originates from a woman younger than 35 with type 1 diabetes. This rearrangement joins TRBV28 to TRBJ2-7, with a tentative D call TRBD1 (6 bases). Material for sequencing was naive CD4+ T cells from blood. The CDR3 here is CASSFRDIYEQYF. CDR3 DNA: TGTGCCAGCAGTTTCCGGGACATCTACGAGCAGTACTTC.